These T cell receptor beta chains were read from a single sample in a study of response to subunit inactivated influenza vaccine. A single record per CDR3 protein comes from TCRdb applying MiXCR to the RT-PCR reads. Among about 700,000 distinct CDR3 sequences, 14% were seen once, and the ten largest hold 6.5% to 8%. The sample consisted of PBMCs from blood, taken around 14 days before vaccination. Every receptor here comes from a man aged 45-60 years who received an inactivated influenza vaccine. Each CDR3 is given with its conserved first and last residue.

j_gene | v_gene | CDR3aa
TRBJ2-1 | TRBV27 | CASSLFWLAGSSYNEQFF
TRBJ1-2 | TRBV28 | CASKRPRDSKNPYGYTF
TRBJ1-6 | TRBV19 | CASTDLWGSPLHF
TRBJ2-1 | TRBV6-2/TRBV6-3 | CASSYSRGLASHNEQFF
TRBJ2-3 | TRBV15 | CATSRATGTQYF
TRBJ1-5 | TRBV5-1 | CASSRDGDQPQHF
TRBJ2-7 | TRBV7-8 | CASSSGLAGGPQQYF
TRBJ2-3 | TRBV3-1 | CASSQGLMEGTDTQYF
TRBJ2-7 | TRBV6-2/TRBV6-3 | CASSPKGGSYEQYF
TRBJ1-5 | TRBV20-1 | CSAQRQAGPEPQHF
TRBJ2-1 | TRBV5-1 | CASSLEVGRGYNEQFF